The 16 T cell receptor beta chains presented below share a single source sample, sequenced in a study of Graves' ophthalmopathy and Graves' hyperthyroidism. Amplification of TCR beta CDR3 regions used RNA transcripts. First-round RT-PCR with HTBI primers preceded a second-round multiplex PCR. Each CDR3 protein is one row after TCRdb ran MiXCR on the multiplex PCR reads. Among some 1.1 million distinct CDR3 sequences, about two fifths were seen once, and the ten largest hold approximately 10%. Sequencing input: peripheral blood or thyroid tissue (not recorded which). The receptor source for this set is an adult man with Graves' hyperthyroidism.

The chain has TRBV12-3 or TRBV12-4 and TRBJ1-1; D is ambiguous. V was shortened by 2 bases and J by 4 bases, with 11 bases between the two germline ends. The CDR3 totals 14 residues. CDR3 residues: CASSLTPAGTEAFF. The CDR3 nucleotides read TGTGCCAGCAGTTTAACCCCAGCGGGCACTGAAGCTTTCTTT.

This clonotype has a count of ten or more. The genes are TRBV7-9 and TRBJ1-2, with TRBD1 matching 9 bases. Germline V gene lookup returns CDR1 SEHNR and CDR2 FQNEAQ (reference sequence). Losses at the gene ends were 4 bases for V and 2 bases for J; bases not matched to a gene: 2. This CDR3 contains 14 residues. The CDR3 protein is CASSSTGGNYGYTF. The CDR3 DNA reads TGTGCCAGCAGCTCAACAGGGGGCAACTATGGCTACACCTTC.

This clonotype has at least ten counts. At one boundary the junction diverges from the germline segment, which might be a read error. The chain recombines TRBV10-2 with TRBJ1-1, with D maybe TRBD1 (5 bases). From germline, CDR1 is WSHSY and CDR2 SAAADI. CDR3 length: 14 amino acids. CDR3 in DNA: TGTGCCAGCAGTTACACGGGGCAGAACACTGAAGCTTTCTTT. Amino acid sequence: CASSYTGQNTEAFF.

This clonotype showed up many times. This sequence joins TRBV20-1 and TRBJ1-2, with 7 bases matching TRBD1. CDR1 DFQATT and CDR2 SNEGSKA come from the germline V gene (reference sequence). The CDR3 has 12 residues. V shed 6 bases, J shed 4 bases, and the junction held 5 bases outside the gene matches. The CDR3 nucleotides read TGCAGTGCCTTAGAGGGGGCCTATGGCTACACCTTC. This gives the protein CSALEGAYGYTF.

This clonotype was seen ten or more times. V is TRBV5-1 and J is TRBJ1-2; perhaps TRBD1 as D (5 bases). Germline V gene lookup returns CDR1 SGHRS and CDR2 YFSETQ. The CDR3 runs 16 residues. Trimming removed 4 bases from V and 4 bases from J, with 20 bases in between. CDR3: CASSNRGFLPSYGYTF. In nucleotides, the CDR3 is TGCGCCAGCAGCAACCGGGGCTTCCTTCCTTCCTATGGCTACACCTTC.

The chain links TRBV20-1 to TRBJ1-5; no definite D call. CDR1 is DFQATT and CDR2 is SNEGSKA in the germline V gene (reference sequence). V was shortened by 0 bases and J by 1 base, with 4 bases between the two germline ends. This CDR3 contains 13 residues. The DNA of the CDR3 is TGCAGTGCTAGAGACCTGAGCAATCAGCCCCAGCATTTT. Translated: CSARDLSNQPQHF.

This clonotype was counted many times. CDR3 protein: CASSSQTLWNGYTF. The CDR3 coding sequence is TGTGCCAGCAGCTCCCAGACTCTTTGGAATGGCTACACCTTC. The chain has TRBV7-2 and TRBJ1-2; D not certain. Germline assignment: CDR1 SGHTA and CDR2 FQGNSA. The CDR3 contains 14 residues. V was trimmed by 4 bases and J by 6 bases, leaving 15 bases between them.

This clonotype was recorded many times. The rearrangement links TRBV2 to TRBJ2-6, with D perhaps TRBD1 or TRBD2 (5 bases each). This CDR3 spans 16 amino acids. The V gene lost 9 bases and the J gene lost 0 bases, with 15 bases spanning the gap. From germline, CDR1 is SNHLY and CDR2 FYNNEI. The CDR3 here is CASKGDRDSGANVLTF. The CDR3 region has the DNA TGTGCCAGTAAAGGGGACCGAGACTCTGGGGCCAACGTCCTGACTTTC.

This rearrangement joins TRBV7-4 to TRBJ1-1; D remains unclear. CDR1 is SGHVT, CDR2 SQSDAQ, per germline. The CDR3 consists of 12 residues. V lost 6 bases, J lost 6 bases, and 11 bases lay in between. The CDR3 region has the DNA TGTGCCAGCAGGGGAGTAAAGGCTGAAGCTTTCTTT. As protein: CASRGVKAEAFF.

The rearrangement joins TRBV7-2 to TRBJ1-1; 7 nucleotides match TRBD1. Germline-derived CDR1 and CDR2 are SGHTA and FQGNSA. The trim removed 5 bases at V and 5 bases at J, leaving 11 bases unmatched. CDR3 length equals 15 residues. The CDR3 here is CASSPDTGETTEAFF. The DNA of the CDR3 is TGTGCCAGCAGCCCGGATACAGGGGAAACGACTGAAGCTTTCTTT.

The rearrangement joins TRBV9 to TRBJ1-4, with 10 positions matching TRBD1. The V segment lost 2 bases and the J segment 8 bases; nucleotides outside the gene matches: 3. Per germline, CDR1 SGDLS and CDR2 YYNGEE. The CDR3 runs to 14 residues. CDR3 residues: CASSVGTGEEKLFF. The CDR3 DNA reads TGTGCCAGCAGCGTGGGGACAGGGGAAGAAAAACTGTTTTTT.

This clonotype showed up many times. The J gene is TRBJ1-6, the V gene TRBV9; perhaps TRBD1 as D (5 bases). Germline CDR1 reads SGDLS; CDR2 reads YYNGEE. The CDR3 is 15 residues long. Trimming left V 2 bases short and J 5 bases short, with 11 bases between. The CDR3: CASSVGVTDNSPLHF. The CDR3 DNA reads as TGTGCCAGCAGCGTGGGGGTTACGGATAATTCACCCCTCCACTTT.

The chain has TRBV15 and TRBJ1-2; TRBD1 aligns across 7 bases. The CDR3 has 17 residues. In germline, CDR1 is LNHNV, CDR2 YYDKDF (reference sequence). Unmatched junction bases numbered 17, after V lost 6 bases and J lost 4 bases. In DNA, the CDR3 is TGTGCCACCAGAACTGGACGAGGGGGCCGGGCCTTCTATGGCTACACCTTC. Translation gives CATRTGRGGRAFYGYTF.

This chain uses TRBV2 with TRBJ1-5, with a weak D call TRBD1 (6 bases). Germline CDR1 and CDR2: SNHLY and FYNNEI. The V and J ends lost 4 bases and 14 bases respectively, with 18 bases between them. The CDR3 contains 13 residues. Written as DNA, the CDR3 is TGTGCCAGCAGTGGTGAGGGGGGCCGGTACGAGCATTTT. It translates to CASSGEGGRYEHF.

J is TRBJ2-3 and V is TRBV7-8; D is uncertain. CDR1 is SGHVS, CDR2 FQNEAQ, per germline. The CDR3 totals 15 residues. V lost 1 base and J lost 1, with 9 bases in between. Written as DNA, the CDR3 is TGTGCCAGCAGCTTAGACTATGGGGGCACAGATACGCAGTATTTT. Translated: CASSLDYGGTDTQYF.

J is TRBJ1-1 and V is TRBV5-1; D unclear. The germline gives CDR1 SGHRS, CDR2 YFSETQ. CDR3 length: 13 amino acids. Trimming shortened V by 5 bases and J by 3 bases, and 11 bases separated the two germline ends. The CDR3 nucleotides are TGCGCCAGCAGTGGGTCGCGGGACACTGAAGCTTTCTTT. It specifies CASSGSRDTEAFF.